This T cell receptor beta chain comes out of a study of T cell responses to AZD1222 COVID-19 vaccine. Study-wide results and caveats: Clonal diversity was possibly underestimated, and the donors were mostly white British, with more females. Regions 160-218 and 743-854 dominated among vaccine-associated CD4 TCRs spanning spike. Per reports, nearly half of all spike-specific TCRs target regions that are unmutated in variants.

To note about this clone: Its antigen is unknown.

Sequenced by immunoSEQ multiplex PCR; TCRdb stores in-frame clones only, minus some. The table records approximately 190,000 clones, 85% to 95% of them present only once. V gave up 1 base and J gave up 6 bases, with 9 bases separating them. Germline-derived CDR1 and CDR2 are SGHVS and FQNEAQ. There are 14 residues in the CDR3. The V and J genes are TRBV7-8 and TRBJ1-4; TRBD1 might be the D (5 bases). This receptor was obtained from an adult in good health. The input for sequencing was peripheral blood, taken on day 0 of AZD1222 vaccination. The CDR3 nucleotides are TGTGCCAGCAGCTTAGTCGGAGGGGATGAAAAACTGTTTTTT. Translated, it gives CASSLVGGDEKLFF.